The 24 T cell receptor beta chains given below trace back to one sample, sequenced in a study of blood T cells in healthy people across ages. The second PCR ran about 6 to 12 cycles with a sample-barcoded 5' primer and J-beta primers. From the 5' RACE reads, TCRdb called clonotypes with MiXCR, one entry per CDR3 protein. The repertoire consists of roughly 2 million distinct CDR3 sequences, with just under 50% occurring once and the leading ten covering 2.1%. The sequencing sample was made of blood. The source is a woman aged 40 to 50 in good health.

The J gene is TRBJ2-3, the V gene TRBV20-1; D perhaps matches TRBD2 (6 bases). Deletions cut 4 bases from V and 8 bases from J, with 22 bases between. CDR1 and CDR2 from the germline V gene are DFQATT and SNEGSKA (reference sequence). This CDR3 spans 15 amino acids. The CDR3 protein is CSAKIVVRGRGTQYF. CDR3 coding DNA: TGCAGTGCTAAAATTGTAGTGCGGGGTAGGGGTACGCAGTATTTT.

The CDR3 spells CASSSWGQPYQETQYF. The CDR3 DNA reads TGTGCCAGCAGCTCTTGGGGACAGCCGTACCAAGAGACCCAGTACTTC. The chain uses TRBV7-6 and TRBJ2-4; 7 bases align to TRBD1. The DNA end favors TRBJ2-5, so the J call may be wrong. The CDR3 has 16 amino acids. The germline V gene has CDR1 SGHVS and CDR2 FNYEAQ.

This chain connects TRBV19 to TRBJ2-5; D is perhaps TRBD2 (5 bases). There are 16 residues in the CDR3. The germline gives CDR1 LNHDA, CDR2 SQIVND (reference sequence). Trimming removed 6 bases at V and 5 bases at J, with 22 bases between. This CDR3 is CASRVGQEVYTETQYF. The CDR3 region has the DNA TGTGCCAGTAGGGTGGGTCAGGAGGTGTATACGGAGACCCAGTACTTC.

The chain couples TRBV7-9 to TRBJ1-4; D might be TRBD1 (6 bases). CDR1 and CDR2 from the germline V gene are SEHNR and FQNEAQ (reference sequence). Between the trimmed V and J ends, which lost 3 bases and 8 bases, there was a span of 16 bases. This CDR3 region has 15 residues. As DNA, the CDR3 is TGTGCCAGCAGCTTCAGTGGGGGGCGAGAGGAAAAACTGTTTTTT. It yields the protein CASSFSGGREEKLFF.

There are a few counts of this clonotype. The V call is TRBV20-1, the J call TRBJ2-7, with D possibly TRBD2 on 5 matching bases. The germline V gene encodes CDR1 DFQATT and CDR2 SNEGSKA (reference sequence). CDR3 length: 13 amino acids. Between the trimmed V and J ends, which lost 2 bases and 2 bases, there was a span of 10 bases. The CDR3 DNA reads TGCAGTGCTAGACCGGGATCGACCTACGAGCAGTACTTC. Its protein product is CSARPGSTYEQYF.

The chain has TRBV28 and TRBJ2-7; no reliable D call. Germline assignment: CDR1 MDHEN and CDR2 SYDVKM. The ends were cut back, 5 bases at V and 6 bases at J, with 11 bases in the middle. The CDR3 covers 12 residues. The CDR3 DNA follows: TGTGCCAGCAGTAGACAATGGAGCGAGCAGTACTTC. Residues: CASSRQWSEQYF.

V and J are TRBV12-3 or TRBV12-4 and TRBJ2-2; D possibly uses TRBD1 or TRBD2 (5 bases each). V was cut by 3 bases and J by 5 bases, with 13 bases left in between. This CDR3 region has 15 residues. The CDR3 DNA is TGTGCCAGCAGTTTCAGGACCGAGGGGACCGGGGAGCTGTTTTTT. It codes for CASSFRTEGTGELFF.

The chain recombines TRBV11-2 with TRBJ2-1; 9 nucleotides match TRBD2. V shed 5 bases and J 13 bases; nucleotides not matched to a gene: 9. CDR3 length equals 13 residues. Germline V CDR1 and CDR2: SGHAT, FQNNGV. CDR3 sequence: CASSLPGLAKQFF. Written as DNA, the CDR3 is TGTGCCAGCAGCCTACCGGGACTAGCTAAACAGTTCTTC.

The chain carries TRBV29-1 and TRBJ1-2; D call uncertain. V was cut by 3 bases and J by 4 bases, with 9 bases left in between. The V gene's germline CDR1 is SQVTM and CDR2 ANQGSEA. The CDR3 consists of 12 residues. In nucleotides, the CDR3 is TGCAGCGTTGAGGGCCGATTCTATGGCTACACCTTC. Its protein product is CSVEGRFYGYTF. The whole variable domain, remainder taken from reference TRBV29-1 and TRBJ1-2, is SAVISQKPSRDICQRGTSLTIQCQVDSQVTMMFWYRQQPGQSLTLIATANQGSEATYESGFVIDKFPISRPNLTFSTLTVSNMSPEDSSIYLCSVEGRFYGYTFGSGTRLTVV.

As regards this clonotype: Mismatch with germline at one junction end may stem from a read error. The chain recombines TRBV11-2 with TRBJ2-1; maybe TRBD2 (5 bases). Germline lookup yields CDR1 SGHAT and CDR2 FQNNGV. The CDR3 runs to 15 residues. CDR3 DNA: TGTGCCAGCAGCTTGGGTAGCGCCCCAATGAATGGGCAGTTCTTC. Its translation: CASSLGSAPMNGQFF.

This clonotype came up once. The rearrangement joins TRBV21-1 to TRBJ1-1; TRBD1, as called in the table, went unchecked against the DNA. TRBV21-1 is a known pseudogene. The CDR3 totals 13 residues. The CDR3 sequence: CASNHRGGTEAFF. For the CDR3, the DNA is TGTGCCAGCAACCACAGGGGAGGCACTGAAGCTTTCTTT.

This clonotype appeared a few times. The chain carries TRBV3-1 and TRBJ2-6; D gene ambiguous. CDR3 size: 15 residues. Looked up from germline, CDR1 is LGHDT and CDR2 is YNNKEL (reference sequence). V dropped 2 bases and J dropped 0 bases, with 5 bases sitting between them. The DNA for the CDR3 is TGTGCCAGCAGCCAAAGCGTCTCTGGGGCCAACGTCCTGACTTTC. Protein sequence: CASSQSVSGANVLTF.

Only a few counts were recorded for this clonotype. CDR3 nucleotide sequence: TGCAGTGCTAGAGTTCCCACTGGGGCCTACGAGCAGTACTTC. It is translated as CSARVPTGAYEQYF. J is TRBJ2-7 and V is TRBV20-1; D is unresolved. Trimming took 1 base from V and 2 from J, leaving 12 bases between them. The germline V gene encodes CDR1 DFQATT and CDR2 SNEGSKA (reference sequence). This CDR3 has 14 amino acids.

This chain uses TRBV6-2 or TRBV6-3 with TRBJ2-5, with 7 positions matching TRBD1. Germline V gene data show CDR1 as MNHEY and CDR2 as SVGEGT. The CDR3 covers 18 residues. With V trimmed by 0 bases and J by 12 bases, 22 bases remained unmatched. DNA of the CDR3: TGTGCCAGCAGTTACTCTTCATCTGAGGCTCGGGACAGACAAATGGAGTACTTC. It codes for CASSYSSSEARDRQMEYF.

The J gene is TRBJ1-2, the V gene TRBV6-2 or TRBV6-3; the D gene is possibly TRBD1 (5 bases). CDR1 is MNHEY and CDR2 is SVGEGT in the germline V gene. This CDR3 comprises 14 residues. V was trimmed by 9 bases and J by 1 base, leaving 15 bases between them. CDR3 sequence reads: CASTEGRINYGYTF. The CDR3 DNA follows: TGTGCCAGTACCGAGGGACGTATTAACTATGGCTACACCTTC.

In its sample, this clonotype was seen a few times. The chain couples TRBV29-1 to TRBJ2-5; D is uncertain. V was clipped by 6 bases and J by 2 bases, with 10 bases between them. CDR1 and CDR2 (germline): SQVTM, ANQGSEA. CDR3 length: 12 residues. In DNA form, the CDR3 reads TGCAGCGTCTCCTCGGCTCAAGAGACCCAGTACTTC. Translation gives CSVSSAQETQYF.

V is TRBV28 and J is TRBJ2-1; D is unresolved. CDR1 MDHEN and CDR2 SYDVKM come from the germline V gene. V shed 5 bases and J shed 7 bases, with 12 bases lying between them. This CDR3 is built from 13 residues. For the CDR3, the DNA is TGTGCCAGCAGTCGACAAAAGCTTAATGAGCAGTTCTTC. Its translation: CASSRQKLNEQFF.

This clonotype was found many times. This rearrangement joins TRBV7-2 to TRBJ2-1, with 12 bases that match TRBD2. In germline, CDR1 is SGHTA, CDR2 FQGNSA. The CDR3 spans 18 residues. V gave up 4 bases and J gave up 6 bases; unmatched junction bases: 13. The CDR3 spells CASSSTVGLAGGFNEQFF. DNA of the CDR3: TGTGCCAGCAGCTCAACTGTGGGGCTAGCGGGGGGGTTCAATGAGCAGTTCTTC.

The table lists this clonotype with a few counts. V gene TRBV4-1 combines with J gene TRBJ2-7; unclear D gene. The CDR3 is 14 amino acids. Germline CDR1 reads MGHRA; CDR2 reads YSYEKL. V gave up 1 base and J gave up 4 bases, with 11 bases separating them. CDR3 protein: CASSQAEGRYEQYF. CDR3 DNA: TGCGCCAGCAGCCAAGCCGAAGGTCGATACGAGCAGTACTTC.

V and J are TRBV29-1 and TRBJ1-1; no clear D gene. The germline CDR1 and CDR2 sequences are SQVTM and ANQGSEA. V was clipped by 6 bases and J by 2 bases, with 16 bases between them. This CDR3 spans 14 amino acids. This chain's CDR3 is CSVLKGIPNTEAFF. For the CDR3, the DNA is TGCAGCGTCCTTAAAGGAATTCCAAACACTGAAGCTTTCTTT.

Only a few counts were recorded for this clonotype. The chain combines TRBV20-1 with TRBJ2-1; a weak D match, TRBD2 (6 bases). This CDR3 spans 15 amino acids. Trimming removed 3 bases from V and 0 bases from J, with 12 bases in between. CDR1 and CDR2 (germline): DFQATT, SNEGSKA (reference sequence). The CDR3 DNA sequence: TGCAGTGCTAGTCGGACTACTAGCTCCTACAATGAGCAGTTCTTC. As protein: CSASRTTSSYNEQFF.

J is TRBJ2-5 and V is TRBV4-2; no clear D gene. Trimming left V 0 bases short and J 8 bases short, with 7 bases between. The CDR3 totals 12 residues. The germline CDR1 and CDR2 sequences are LGHNA and YNFKEQ. The DNA of the CDR3 is TGTGCCAGCAGCCAAGATAAGGTCACCCAGTACTTC. Translated, it gives CASSQDKVTQYF.

The rearrangement joins TRBV15 to TRBJ2-1, with 10 bases lining up with TRBD2. There are 15 residues in the CDR3. CDR1 is LNHNV, CDR2 YYDKDF, per germline (reference sequence). Germline trimming cut 6 bases from V and 0 bases from J; bases unmatched to any gene: 2. The CDR3 DNA follows: TGTGCCACCAGACTAGCGGGGAGCTCCTACAATGAGCAGTTCTTC. Its translation: CATRLAGSSYNEQFF.

This clonotype was counted only a few times. This rearrangement joins TRBV11-1 to TRBJ2-3; 10 nucleotides align to TRBD2. V gave up 1 base and J gave up 2 bases; unmatched junction bases: 6. This CDR3 spans 17 amino acids. Germline V gene lookup returns CDR1 SGHAT and CDR2 FQDESV (reference sequence). The CDR3 loop is CASSLGASGGPTDTQYF. CDR3 nucleotide sequence: TGTGCCAGCAGCTTAGGGGCTAGCGGGGGACCCACAGATACGCAGTATTTT.